This T cell receptor beta chain was sequenced in a study of control samples from healthy donors and cancer patients (dated by TCRdb to 2020 to 2022). The germline V gene supplies CDR1 SGHTA and CDR2 FQGNSA. The CDR3 starts with the cysteine, ends with the phenylalanine, and has 15 residues. CDR3 DNA only is kept here, 45 bases in frame from base 1. V sheds 5 bases and J sheds 0 bases, leaving 11 bases between their ends. As for this clone: Its specific antigen is unknown. No base quality information exists; no much larger clone differs at one position.

Libraries were made using the immunoSEQ multiplex PCR assay. TCRdb obtained this table from immuneACCESS and retained in-frame rearrangements with V and J assigned. These tables miss some clones; where compared with another copy, unresolved V genes account for less than half of the shortfall, and the remainder is unexplained. This sample is represented by over 150,000 clones; almost 90% of them were singletons. The ten largest clones add up to approximately 1.5% of the sample. The specimen sequenced was blood. The receptor was isolated from a woman aged 45-59 years in good health. The rearranged segments are TRBV7-2 and TRBJ1-3; no D gene is confidently identified. The CDR3 amino acid sequence is: CASSQEPNSGNTIYF. The DNA sequence is given as TGTGCCAGCAGCCAAGAGCCGAACTCTGGAAACACCATATATTTT.